This TCR beta chain was identified in a study of cytomegalovirus exposure and HLA in healthy donors (dated by TCRdb to about 2017). Regarding the complete study: According to an earlier analysis of 550 to 700 of the donors, 150 million to 200 million T cells yielded 117 million unique TCR beta sequences and 250 to 350 Gb of sequence data. About 300 gigabases of sequencing data and 70 million to 95 million unique TCR sequences made up an early release that covered roughly 670 HLA-typed donors. Among the 398 genotyped donors, approximately 82% belonged to the genetic ancestry cluster associated with self-reported Caucasian donors. The study was designed to test whether signatures of past pathogen exposure could be identified by cataloging public T cell receptors. Using immunosequencing, the study profiled T cell repertoires from about 620 subjects and related those repertoires to cytomegalovirus serostatus. Along with the approximately 700-subject first cohort, a separate validation cohort of over a hundred different subjects was used. To predict cytomegalovirus infection status, the study combined high-throughput TCR immunosequencing, statistical association of individual TCRs with disease status, and machine learning. In a later analysis, previously published TCR beta repertoires from 600 to 850 donors were re-analyzed and high-resolution HLA genotyping was added so that TCR occurrence patterns could be studied. Rather than using new phenotypic data, the later analysis identified candidate immune exposures from TCR beta sequences and from how often those sequences occurred across donors. To decide whether each TCR beta V gene segment behaved as functional or pseudogenic, an earlier analysis of approximately 590 of the donors relied on high-throughput TCR beta sequencing. Donor age, sex, ethnicity and CMV serostatus were compiled together with the repertoire data. Genome-wide SNP genotypes for about 60% of the 666 donors were used in a later genetic analysis, which treated that subset as a discovery cohort. Every repertoire in the discovery cohort had been generated on one and the same sequencing platform. Class I and class II HLA loci were covered by the typing at four-digit resolution. The number of donors typed differed by locus, with roughly 629-640 for A, B, C, DRB1 and DQB1, approximately 500 for DQA1, approximately 580 for DPA1, and around 450 for DPB1. Roughly 5 DR-DQ haplotypes were treated as single units for association and clustering because of strong linkage in the cohort. On average, 235,054 unique TCR beta nucleotide sequences were sequenced per donor among some 430 genotyped donors of the cohort, with 15% to 20% of those sequences being non-productive. The research as a whole found: According to a later genetic analysis, donors in an Asian-associated ancestry cluster had fewer N-insertions in productive TCRs than the approximately 670-donor mean. In a later analysis, HLA-associated TCR beta chains showed more clonal expansion and lower generation probabilities than non-associated chains that were equally common. The study gave a list of 150 to 200 TCR beta chains associated with cytomegalovirus. Most CMV-associated TCR beta chains appeared to be HLA-restricted in a later analysis, and the HLA associations seemed to be driven largely by CMV exposure. In both the original and validation cohorts, the classifier was reported to diagnose cytomegalovirus status with high specificity and sensitivity. The only immune exposure information available for the cohort was CMV serostatus. A further reported finding was that TCR beta sequences accurately predicted the HLA-A and HLA-B alleles for most subjects in the first cohort. A few of the identified cytomegalovirus-associated TCR beta chains were confirmed in vitro to be specific for cytomegalovirus antigens. The authors suggested that the approach could potentially be extended to other disease states and immunological phenotypes. Because some donors lacked HLA typing at each locus, the association tests relied only on the typed subset. When HLA alleles, especially DR and DQ, strongly co-occurred, TCR associations were difficult to assign to individual alleles. A group of highly shared sequence variants was considered likely to be a technical artifact of the sequencing pipeline. At a false discovery rate of 0.05, a later analysis linked 16,951 TCR beta sequences to specific HLA alleles. The earlier analysis of almost 600 of the donors excluded fewer than 20 rarely observed V segments, including chromosome 9 orphons, because counts were too low. Broadly in line with IMGT annotations, most TCR beta V segments showed up in productive rearrangements about 87% or about 30% of the time in an earlier analysis of 450 to 750 of the donors. Some IMGT-functional V segments, including TRBV6-2 and TRBV6-3, could not be told apart with the 87-base-pair reads, so those segments were excluded. Only TCR beta chains were sequenced in this cohort, and the absence of alpha or paired-chain data limited detectable features. Presence/absence analyses assumed roughly uniform sequencing depth across donors, an assumption that may not hold. Correlated functional status among segregating V segments might reflect linkage disequilibrium, but an unknown experimental factor could not be ruled out. In a later genetic analysis, a missense DCLRE1C variant was associated with V-gene and J-gene trimming of TCR beta chains, and the association was replicated in an independent cohort. A later analysis found that TCR association rates varied across HLA loci, with DRB1 alleles showing the most associated TCRs and HLA-C alleles the fewest. While some public TCRs were present in many individuals, most TCR sequences turned up only very rarely across donors. In a later analysis, several top co-occurrence clusters were reported to appear linked to parvovirus B19, influenza, CMV and Epstein-Barr virus.

On this clone itself: No cognate antigen has been identified for it. Qualities for individual bases were not recorded, and no much larger clone is one base off.

Receptor amplification or capture employed the immunoSEQ multiplex PCR assay. For the multiplex PCR, a mixture combining 60 forward primers for TCR Vbeta segments and 13 reverse primers for TCR Jbeta segments was used. The CDR3 region of rearranged TCR beta genes was amplified from genomic DNA with a multiplex PCR assay. The Illumina HiSeq System was used to sequence the amplified TCR beta libraries as 87-base-pair reads. In the original analysis: In a later analysis, tens of millions of unique TCR beta chains were counted across the roughly 670 repertoires, and about 9.9 million of these chains were shared by at least two donors. Raw reads were error-corrected and collapsed into unique sequences with a nearest-neighbor algorithm that merged closely related sequences to remove PCR and sequencing errors. To assign V, D and J gene segments, CDR3 sequences were aligned to IMGT reference sequences. For a sequence to be retained, a match of at least six nucleotides was required to both a V gene segment and a J gene segment. A rearrangement was called productive if the CDR3 had no stop codons and remained in frame with V and J, and every other rearrangement was called non-productive. Following IMGT convention, CDR3 was defined as the stretch from the second conserved V-encoded cysteine up to the conserved J-encoded phenylalanine. The earlier analysis of around 640 of the donors excluded sequences that lacked an unambiguous match to a single V gene segment. An earlier analysis of just under 600 of the donors called V segments functional above 56.7% productive rearrangements and segregating when the between-donor standard deviation exceeded 5%. To diagnose cytomegalovirus status from the catalog of TCR beta chain sequences, a statistical classification framework was built. A later analysis assigned V and J genes by comparing TCR nucleotide sequences with IMGT/GENE-DB human TR gene sequences. In a later analysis, CDR3 sequences and most-parsimonious VDJ recombination scenarios were assigned using the TCRdist pipeline. In a later analysis, each TCR beta chain was defined by its CDR3 amino acid sequence together with its V-gene family, and reads without a unique V-gene family were excluded. A later analysis removed 550 to 700 highly shared, low-generation-probability nucleotide sequences to deal with suspected cross-contamination and a sequencing artifact. A later analysis calculated a clonal expansion index for each public chain from normalized within-repertoire ranks of inferred template counts. In a later analysis, generation probabilities were computed with a VDJ recombination model fitted to out-of-frame rearrangements, and the resulting probabilities were checked against IGoR. In a later analysis, TCR-TCR, TCR-HLA and TCR-CMV co-occurrence was scored with hypergeometric tests, and a repertoire-size bias correction was applied to TCR pairs. To estimate false discovery rates, a later analysis permuted the HLA or CMV assignments 20 times. In a later analysis, co-occurring TCRs were grouped with DBSCAN, and TCRdist sequence similarity was added when clustering was performed within HLA-allele-positive subsets. Co-occurrence clustering excluded repertoires with fewer than 30,000 or more than 120,000 public chains, plus five with anomalous nucleotide sharing. Entries here come from immuneACCESS through TCRdb and include only in-frame sequences with V and J called. Some clones fail to appear in such tables; in the studies checked, an unresolved V gene covers under half of the shortfall, and the cause of the remainder is unknown. V, J and clone size are taken as reported in that table, and D and trimming were inferred from the DNA itself. The sample table shows 100,000 to 150,000 clones, and under 85% are seen once. 1.5% to 2% of the sample rests with the top ten.

Inclusive of the bounding cysteine and phenylalanine, the CDR3 is 16 residues long. CDR3 DNA is the only sequence kept; it has 48 bases, read in frame from the first base. Reading the germline V gene gives CDR1 MDHEN and CDR2 SYDVKM. V drops 3 bases and J drops 0 bases, leaving 12 bases in between. The cohort comprised some 700 healthy bone marrow donors. At the time of sampling, all cohort members were nominally healthy, though unrecorded immune exposures were likely present. The donor tested CMV seronegative, placing the donor among the 352 seronegative members of the cohort. Each donor provided a peripheral blood sample, and peripheral blood mononuclear cells were used for TCR beta sequencing. Genomic DNA extraction from the blood cell samples was performed with the Qiagen DNeasy Blood Extraction Kit.

This clonotype was obtained from a boy aged 10-17 years in good health and CMV-seronegative. Sequencing was done on a sample of PBMCs. The chain is made from TRBV28 and TRBJ1-5, and perhaps TRBD1 as D gene, on 6 matching bases. Here is the DNA: TGTGCCAGCAGTTTCCCCGGGACATATAGCAATCAGCCCCAGCATTTT. This yields the protein CASSFPGTYSNQPQHF.